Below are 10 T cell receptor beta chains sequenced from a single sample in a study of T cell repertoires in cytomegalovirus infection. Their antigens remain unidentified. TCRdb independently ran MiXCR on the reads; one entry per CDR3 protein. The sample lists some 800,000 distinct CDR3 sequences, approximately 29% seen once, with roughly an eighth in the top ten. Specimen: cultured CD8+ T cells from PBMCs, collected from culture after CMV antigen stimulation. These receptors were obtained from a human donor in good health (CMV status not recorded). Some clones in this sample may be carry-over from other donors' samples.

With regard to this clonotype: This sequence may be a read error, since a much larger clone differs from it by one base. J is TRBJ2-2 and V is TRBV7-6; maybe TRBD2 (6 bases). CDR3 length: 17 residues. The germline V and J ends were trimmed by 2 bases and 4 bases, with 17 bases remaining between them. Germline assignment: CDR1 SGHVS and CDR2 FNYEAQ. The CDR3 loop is CASSLSLVGGITGELFF. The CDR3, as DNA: TGTGCCAGCAGCTTATCGCTAGTGGGGGGAATCACCGGGGAGCTGTTTTTT.

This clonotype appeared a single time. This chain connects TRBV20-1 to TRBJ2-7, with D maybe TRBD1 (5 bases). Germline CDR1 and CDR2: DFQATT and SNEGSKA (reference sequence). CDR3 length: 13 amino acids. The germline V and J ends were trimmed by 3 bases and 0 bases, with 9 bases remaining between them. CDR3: CSASGDSSYEQYV. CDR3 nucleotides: TGCAGTGCTAGTGGAGACAGCTCCTACGAGCAGTACGTC.

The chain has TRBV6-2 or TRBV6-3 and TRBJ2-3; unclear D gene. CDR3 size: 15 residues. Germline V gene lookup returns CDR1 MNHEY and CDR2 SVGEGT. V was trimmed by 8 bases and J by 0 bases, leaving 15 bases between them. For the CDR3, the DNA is TGTGCCAGCCGTTCTATAGCCTCTAGCACAGATACGCAGTATTTT. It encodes CASRSIASSTDTQYF.

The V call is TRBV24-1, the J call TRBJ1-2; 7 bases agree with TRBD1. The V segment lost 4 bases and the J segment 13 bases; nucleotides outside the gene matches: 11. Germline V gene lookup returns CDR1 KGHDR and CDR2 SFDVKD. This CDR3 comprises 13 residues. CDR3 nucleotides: TGTGCCACCAGTGACCCTTTGACAGGGCTACCCACCTTC. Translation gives CATSDPLTGLPTF.

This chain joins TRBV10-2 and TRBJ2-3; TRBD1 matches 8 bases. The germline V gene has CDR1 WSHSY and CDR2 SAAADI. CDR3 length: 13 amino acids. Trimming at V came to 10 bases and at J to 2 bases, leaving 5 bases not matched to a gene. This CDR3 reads CAKDRANTDTQYF. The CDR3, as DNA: TGCGCCAAGGACAGGGCGAACACAGATACGCAGTATTTT.

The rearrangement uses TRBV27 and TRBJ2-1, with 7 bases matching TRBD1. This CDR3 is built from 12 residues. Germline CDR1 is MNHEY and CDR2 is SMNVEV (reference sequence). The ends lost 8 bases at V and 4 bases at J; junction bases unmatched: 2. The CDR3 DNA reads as TGTGCCAGCGGGGACAGTTACAATGAGCAGTTCTTC. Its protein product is CASGDSYNEQFF.

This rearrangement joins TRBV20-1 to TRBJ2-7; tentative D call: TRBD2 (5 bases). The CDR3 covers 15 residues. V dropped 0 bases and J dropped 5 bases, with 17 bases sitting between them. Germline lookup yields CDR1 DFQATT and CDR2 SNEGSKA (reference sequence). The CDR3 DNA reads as TGCAGTGCTAGAGATACCCGACGGGGTGACGACGAGCAGTACTTC. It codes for CSARDTRRGDDEQYF.

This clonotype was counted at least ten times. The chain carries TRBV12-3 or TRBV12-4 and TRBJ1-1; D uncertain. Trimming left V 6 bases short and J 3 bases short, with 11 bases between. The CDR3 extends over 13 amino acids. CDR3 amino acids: CASRPQVDTEAFF. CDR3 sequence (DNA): TGTGCCAGCAGGCCGCAGGTTGACACTGAAGCTTTCTTT.

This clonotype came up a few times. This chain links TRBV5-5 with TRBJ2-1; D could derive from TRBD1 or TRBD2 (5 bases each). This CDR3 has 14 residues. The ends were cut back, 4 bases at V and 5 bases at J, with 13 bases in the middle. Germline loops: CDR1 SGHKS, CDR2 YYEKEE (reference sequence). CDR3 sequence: CASSPRDGHNEQFF. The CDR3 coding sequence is TGTGCCAGCAGCCCCCGGGACGGACACAATGAGCAGTTCTTC. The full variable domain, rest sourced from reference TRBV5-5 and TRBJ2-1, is DAGVTQSPTHLIKTRGQQVTLRCSPISGHKSVSWYQQVLGQGPQFIFQYYEKEERGRGNFPDRFSARQFPNYSSELNVNALLLGDSALYLCASSPRDGHNEQFFGPGTRLTVL.

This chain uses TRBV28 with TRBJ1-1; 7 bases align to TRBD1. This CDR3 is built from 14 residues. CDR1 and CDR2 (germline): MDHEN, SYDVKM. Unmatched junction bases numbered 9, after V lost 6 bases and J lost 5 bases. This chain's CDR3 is CASRNTGEGTEAFF. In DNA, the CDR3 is TGTGCCAGCAGGAACACAGGGGAAGGGACTGAAGCTTTCTTT.